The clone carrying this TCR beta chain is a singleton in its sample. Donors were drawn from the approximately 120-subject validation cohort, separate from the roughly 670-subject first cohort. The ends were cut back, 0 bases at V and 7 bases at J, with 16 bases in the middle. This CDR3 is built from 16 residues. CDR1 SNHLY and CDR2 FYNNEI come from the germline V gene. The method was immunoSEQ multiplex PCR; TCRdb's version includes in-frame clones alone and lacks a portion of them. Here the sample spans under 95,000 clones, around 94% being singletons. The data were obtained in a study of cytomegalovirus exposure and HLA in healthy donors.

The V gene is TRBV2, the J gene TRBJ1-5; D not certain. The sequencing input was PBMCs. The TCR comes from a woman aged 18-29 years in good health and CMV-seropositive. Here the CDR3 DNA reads TGTGCCAGCAGTGAAGCGCTTTTGGCTGCGGGGCAGCCCCAGCATTTT. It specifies CASSEALLAAGQPQHF.